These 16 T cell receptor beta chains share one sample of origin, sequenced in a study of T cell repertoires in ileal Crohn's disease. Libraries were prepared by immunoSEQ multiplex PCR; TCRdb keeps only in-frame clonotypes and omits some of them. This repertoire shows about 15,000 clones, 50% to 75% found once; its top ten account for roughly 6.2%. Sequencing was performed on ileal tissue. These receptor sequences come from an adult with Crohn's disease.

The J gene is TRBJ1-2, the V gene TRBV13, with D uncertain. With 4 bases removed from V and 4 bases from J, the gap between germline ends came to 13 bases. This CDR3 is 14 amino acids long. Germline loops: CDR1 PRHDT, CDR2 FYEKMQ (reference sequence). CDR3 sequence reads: CASSSGSGSYGYTF. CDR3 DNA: TGTGCCAGCAGCTCCGGGTCGGGGTCCTATGGCTACACCTTC.

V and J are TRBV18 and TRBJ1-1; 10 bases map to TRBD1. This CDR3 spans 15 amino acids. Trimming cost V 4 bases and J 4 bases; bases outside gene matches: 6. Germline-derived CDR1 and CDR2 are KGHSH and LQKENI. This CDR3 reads CASSLDRGGATEAFF. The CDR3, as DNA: TGTGCCAGCTCACTGGACAGGGGGGGTGCCACTGAAGCTTTCTTT. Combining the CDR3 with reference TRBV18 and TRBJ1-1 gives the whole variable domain NAGVMQNPRHLVRRRGQEARLRCSPMKGHSHVYWYRQLPEEGLKFMVYLQKENIIDESGMPKERFSAEFPKEGPSILRIQQVVRGDSAAYFCASSLDRGGATEAFFGQGTRLTVV.

For the CDR3, the DNA is TGTGCCAGCAGCTCCGGACTAGCGGGTCAAACCGTCCTGACTTTC. Protein: CASSSGLAGQTVLTF. The chain employs TRBV7-2 and TRBJ2-6; TRBD2 aligns across 11 bases. V trimming: 4 bases; J trimming: 12 bases; junction bases outside the gene matches: 8. This CDR3 has 15 residues. Germline V gene data show CDR1 as SGHTA and CDR2 as FQGNSA.

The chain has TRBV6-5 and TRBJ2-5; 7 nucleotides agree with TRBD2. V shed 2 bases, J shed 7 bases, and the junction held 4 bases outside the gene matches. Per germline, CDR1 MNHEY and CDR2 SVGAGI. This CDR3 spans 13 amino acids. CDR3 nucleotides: TGTGCCAGCAGTTACGAACAGCGGGGGACCCAGTACTTC. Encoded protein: CASSYEQRGTQYF.

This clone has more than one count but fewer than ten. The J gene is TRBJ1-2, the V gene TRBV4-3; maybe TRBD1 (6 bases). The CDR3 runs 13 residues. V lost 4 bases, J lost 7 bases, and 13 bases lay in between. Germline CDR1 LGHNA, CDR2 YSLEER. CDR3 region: CASSPTGYGGYTF. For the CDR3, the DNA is TGCGCCAGCAGCCCAACAGGGTACGGTGGCTACACCTTC.

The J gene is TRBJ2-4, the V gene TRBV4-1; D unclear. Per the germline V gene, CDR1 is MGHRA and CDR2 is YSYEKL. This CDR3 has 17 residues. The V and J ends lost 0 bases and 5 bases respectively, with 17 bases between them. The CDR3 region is CASSQDWARPLENIQYF. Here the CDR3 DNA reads TGCGCCAGCAGCCAAGATTGGGCCAGACCCTTAGAAAACATTCAGTACTTC.

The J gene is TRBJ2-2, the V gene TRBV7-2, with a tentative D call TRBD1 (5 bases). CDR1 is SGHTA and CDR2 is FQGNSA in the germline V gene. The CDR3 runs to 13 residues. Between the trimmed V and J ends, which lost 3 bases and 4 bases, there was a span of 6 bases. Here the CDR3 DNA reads TGTGCCAGCAGCTTTAGGGGCACCGGGGAGCTGTTTTTT. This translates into CASSFRGTGELFF. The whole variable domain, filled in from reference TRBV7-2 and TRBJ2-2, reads GAGVSQSPSNKVTEKGKDVELRCDPISGHTALYWYRQSLGQGLEFLIYFQGNSAPDKSGLPSDRFSAERTGGSVSTLTIQRTQQEDSAVYLCASSFRGTGELFFGEGSRLTVL.

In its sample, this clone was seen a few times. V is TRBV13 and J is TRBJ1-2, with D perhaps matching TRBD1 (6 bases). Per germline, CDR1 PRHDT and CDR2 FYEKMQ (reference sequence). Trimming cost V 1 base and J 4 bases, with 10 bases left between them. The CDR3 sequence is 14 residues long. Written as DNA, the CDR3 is TGTGCCAGCAGCTTAGATCAGGGGCTCTATGGCTACACCTTC. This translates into CASSLDQGLYGYTF.

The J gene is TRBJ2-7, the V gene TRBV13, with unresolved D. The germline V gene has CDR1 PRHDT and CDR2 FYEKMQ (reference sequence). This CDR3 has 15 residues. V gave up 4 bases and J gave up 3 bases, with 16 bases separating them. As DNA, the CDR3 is TGTGCCAGCAGCTCCCGAGGCGCCTCGTACTACGAGCAGTACTTC. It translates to CASSSRGASYYEQYF.

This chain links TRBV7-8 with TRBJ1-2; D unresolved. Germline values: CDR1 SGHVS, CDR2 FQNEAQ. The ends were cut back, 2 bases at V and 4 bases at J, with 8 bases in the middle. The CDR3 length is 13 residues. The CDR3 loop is CASSLSVLYGYTF. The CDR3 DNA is TGTGCCAGCAGCTTATCAGTGCTCTATGGCTACACCTTC.

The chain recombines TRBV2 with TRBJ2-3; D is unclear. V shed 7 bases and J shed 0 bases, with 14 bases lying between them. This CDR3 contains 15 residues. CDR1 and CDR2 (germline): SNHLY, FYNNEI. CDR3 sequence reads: CASKKVLESTDTQYF. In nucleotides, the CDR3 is TGTGCCAGCAAGAAAGTACTCGAGAGCACAGATACGCAGTATTTT.

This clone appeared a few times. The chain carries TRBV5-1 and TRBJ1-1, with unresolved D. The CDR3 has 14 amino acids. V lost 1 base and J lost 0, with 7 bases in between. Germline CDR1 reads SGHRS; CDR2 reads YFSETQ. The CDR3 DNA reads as TGCGCCAGCAGCTTGTATAATGTGAACACTGAAGCTTTCTTT. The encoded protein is CASSLYNVNTEAFF.

CDR3 DNA sequence: TGTGCCTGGAACCACAGGGGGACTAATCAGCCCCAGCATTTT. Translated: CAWNHRGTNQPQHF. The gene calls are TRBV30 and TRBJ1-5; 8 nucleotides align to TRBD1. Germline loops: CDR1 GTSNPN, CDR2 SVGIG (reference sequence). The CDR3 consists of 14 residues. V dropped 4 bases and J dropped 4; count of bases not matched to a gene: 6.

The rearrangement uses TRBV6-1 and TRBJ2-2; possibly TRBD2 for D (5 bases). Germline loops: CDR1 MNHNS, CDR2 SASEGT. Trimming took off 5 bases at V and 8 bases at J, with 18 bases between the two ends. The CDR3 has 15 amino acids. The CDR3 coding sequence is TGTGCCAGCAGTCTCGAGCTAGCTGCTGCGGGGGAGCTGTTTTTT. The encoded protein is CASSLELAAAGELFF.

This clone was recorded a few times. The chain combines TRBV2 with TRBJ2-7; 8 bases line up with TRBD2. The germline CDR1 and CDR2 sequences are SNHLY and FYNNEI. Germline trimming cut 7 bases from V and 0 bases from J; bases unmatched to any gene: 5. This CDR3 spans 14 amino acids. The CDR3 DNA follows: TGTGCCAGCAATCCCGGGACTAGCTCCTACGAGCAGTACTTC. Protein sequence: CASNPGTSSYEQYF.

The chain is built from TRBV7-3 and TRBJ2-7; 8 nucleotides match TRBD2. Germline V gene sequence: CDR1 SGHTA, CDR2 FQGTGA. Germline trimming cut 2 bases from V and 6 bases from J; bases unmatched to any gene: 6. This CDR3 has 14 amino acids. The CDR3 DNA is TGTGCCAGCAGCTTACTTAGCGGGACTACCGAGCAGTACTTC. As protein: CASSLLSGTTEQYF.